This is a list of T cell receptor beta chains from one sample in a study of blood T cell repertoires in COVID-19. Data came from immunoSEQ multiplex PCR; TCRdb stores just in-frame clones and leaves some out. The data hold some 240,000 clones, with 75% to 90% observed a single time. Input material: peripheral blood. Source of these receptors: a woman in her 70s with COVID-19, enrolled during active disease. Both conserved end residues are part of each CDR3. A D gene is named only where the DNA matches it firmly. Rows may omit the clone size; those that give it use once, few, many or a size class.

j_call d_call clone_size v_call cdr3_nt cdr3_aa
TRBJ2-5 TRBD1 once TRBV19 TGTGCCAGTAGTGGGTTCTTGTCAGGGGGCAGAGAGACCCAGTACTTC CASSGFLSGGRETQYF
TRBJ2-5 - - TRBV7-2 TGTGCCAGCAGTAAAGAGACCCAGTACTTC CASSKETQYF
TRBJ2-7 TRBD2 - TRBV11-2 TGTGCCAGCAGCTTAGCGGGAGGTAGGGAGCAGTACTTC CASSLAGGREQYF
TRBJ1-2 - - TRBV24-1 TGTGCCACCAGTGATTCAGGCTATGGCTACACCTTC CATSDSGYGYTF
TRBJ2-1 - - TRBV19 TGTGCCAGTAGTATAGAGGGGGGAAGGCCCTACAATGAGCAGTTCTTC CASSIEGGRPYNEQFF
TRBJ1-2 - - TRBV6-2/TRBV6-3 TGTGCCAGCAGCCTATCCGGGACTAACTATGGCTACACCTTC CASSLSGTNYGYTF
TRBJ2-3 TRBD2 - TRBV7-8 TGTGCCAGCAGCTTAGCGCGACAAAAGCGGGAGAGGGTGGTTAGCACAGATACGCAGTATTTT CASSLARQKRERVVSTDTQYF
TRBJ2-1 - - TRBV29-1 TGCAGAGTTAGTAGAACGAGCAATGAGCAGTTCTTC CRVSRTSNEQFF
TRBJ2-3 TRBD1 once TRBV9 TGTGCCAGCAGCCGGACCTCTGGACCGGGGACAGGGGGCACAGATACGCAGTATTTT CASSRTSGPGTGGTDTQYF
TRBJ1-5 - - TRBV5-8 TGTGCCAGCAGCCCTGCCTATAGCAATCAGCCCCAGCATTTT CASSPAYSNQPQHF
TRBJ1-5 TRBD1 - TRBV28 TGTGCCAGCAGAATCCACCGGGACAGGATGAAGCCCCAGCATTTT CASRIHRDRMKPQHF
TRBJ1-1 - - TRBV18 TGTGCCAGCTCCCCCGATATTTTGAGTGAAGCTTTCTTT CASSPDILSEAFF
TRBJ2-7 TRBD1 few TRBV28 TGTGCCAGCAGCCCACCGGGGACAGCTCAGCAGTACTTC CASSPPGTAQQYF
TRBJ1-3 - - TRBV19 TGTGCCAGTAACGCAGGGGTGGCTGGAAACACCATATATTTT CASNAGVAGNTIYF
TRBJ2-1 TRBD2 - TRBV9 TGTGCCAGCAGCGTAAGCGGGACGGGCTACAATGAGCAGTTCTTC CASSVSGTGYNEQFF
TRBJ2-2 - - TRBV24-1 TGTGCCACCAGTGCCCATGACACCGGGGAGCTGTTTTTT CATSAHDTGELFF
TRBJ2-1 TRBD2 - TRBV6-2/TRBV6-3 TGTGCCAGCAGTTCCCTTCTGACTAGCGGGTATTACAATGAGCAGTTCTTC CASSSLLTSGYYNEQFF
TRBJ2-4 - - TRBV28 TGTGCCAGCAAAGGGCAGGGAGGAAACATTCAGTACTTC CASKGQGGNIQYF
TRBJ2-7 TRBD1 - TRBV20-1 TGCAGTGCCAGTCGGGACAGGACCTCCTACGAGCAGCACTTC CSASRDRTSYEQHF
TRBJ2-3 - - TRBV10-3 TGTGCCATCAGACTGGGAGCCACAGATACGCAGTATTTT CAIRLGATDTQYF
TRBJ1-2 - - TRBV19 TGTGCCAGTAGCTCTCCTAACAGGGTCTTTAACTATGGCTACACCTTC CASSSPNRVFNYGYTF
TRBJ1-1 - few TRBV9 TGTGCCAGCAGCTCAGGGATTTCCTTGAACACTGAAGCTTTCTTT CASSSGISLNTEAFF
TRBJ2-7 TRBD1 - TRBV5-1 TGCGCCAGCAGCTCAGGACAGGGGGCCTACGAGCAGTACTTC CASSSGQGAYEQYF
TRBJ1-4 - - TRBV28 TGTGCCAGCACCTGGGAGGGCAGGAAAGATCGAAAACTGTTTTTT CASTWEGRKDRKLFF
TRBJ1-2 - - TRBV28 TGTGCCAGCAGTTTAATAGATTCTTATGGCTACACCTTC CASSLIDSYGYTF
TRBJ1-2 - - TRBV6-2/TRBV6-3 TGTGCCAGCAGTCTACTCGAAAAGGGGTTGGCTGGCTACACCTTC CASSLLEKGLAGYTF
TRBJ1-1 - - TRBV2 TGTGCCAGCAACAAGGAGGGGGGGATGAACACTGAAGCTTTCTTT CASNKEGGMNTEAFF
TRBJ2-1 - - TRBV5-1 TGCGCCAGCAGCCCCCTACGGAGCTCCTACAATGAGCAGTTCTTC CASSPLRSSYNEQFF
TRBJ1-2 - - TRBV28 TGTGCCAGCAGTGGACCGGGACTAGCTAACTATGGCTACACCTTC CASSGPGLANYGYTF